What follows are 17 T cell receptor beta chains derived from one specimen sequenced in a study of human T cells and chemical hapten exposure. Indicated time point: patch test 2, 6 weeks after DPC sensitization. The treatment was: therapeutic diphenylcyclopropenone sensitization with weekly scalp DPC. TCRdb itself ran the RACE reads through MiXCR, one entry per CDR3 protein. This table holds 65,000 to 95,000 distinct CDR3 sequences, 6.6% found once. Sequenced material: whole blood, taken in connection with sensitization to the hapten diphenylcyclopropenone (DPC). Receptors originate from a woman aged 25-40 years with alopecia areata. Some clones in this sample may be carry-over from other donors' samples.

About this clonotype itself: Possible read error: a much larger clone is one base away. The chain joins TRBV27 to TRBJ1-1; tentatively, D is TRBD1 (5 bases). CDR1 and CDR2 (germline): MNHEY, SMNVEV (reference sequence). CDR3 size: 17 residues. The CDR3 spells CASSLSQGGKGRTEALF. DNA of the CDR3: TGTGCCAGCAGTTTGAGTCAGGGAGGTAAGGGTAGGACTGAAGCTCTCTTT.

The gene calls are TRBV2 and TRBJ2-5, with TRBD1 as a possible D gene (6 bases). The CDR3 is made up of 16 amino acids. V was trimmed by 4 bases and J by 2 bases, leaving 17 bases between them. The germline V gene has CDR1 SNHLY and CDR2 FYNNEI. The CDR3 DNA follows: TGTGCCAGCAGTGTCCCGAGGGGGTCCGTTCAAGAGACCCAGTACTTC. Translation gives CASSVPRGSVQETQYF. The entire variable domain, with the rest obtained from reference TRBV2 and TRBJ2-5, is as follows: EPEVTQTPSHQVTQMGQEVILRCVPISNHLYFYWYRQILGQKVEFLVSFYNNEISEKSEIFDDQFSVERPDGSNFTLKIRSTKLEDSAMYFCASSVPRGSVQETQYFGPGTRLLVL.

The V call is TRBV12-3 or TRBV12-4, the J call TRBJ1-5, with no clear D. The CDR3 is made up of 14 amino acids. Trimming removed 3 bases from V and 6 bases from J, with 12 bases in between. CDR3 loop: CASSFPWERQPQHF. In DNA, the CDR3 is TGTGCCAGCAGTTTCCCCTGGGAGCGTCAGCCCCAGCATTTT.

This clonotype was counted only a few times. The V and J genes are TRBV5-1 and TRBJ1-1, with D unresolved. The V end was cut by 1 base, the J end by 0 bases, with 13 bases between. Germline assignment: CDR1 SGHRS and CDR2 YFSETQ. CDR3 size: 16 residues. CDR3 sequence reads: CASSLRPGSMNTEAFF. The CDR3 bases are TGCGCCAGCAGCTTGAGGCCAGGAAGTATGAACACTGAAGCTTTCTTT.

The chain couples TRBV3-1 to TRBJ1-6, with D possibly being TRBD1 (6 bases). Trimming shortened V by 0 bases and J by 3 bases, and 6 bases separated the two germline ends. Germline V gene lookup returns CDR1 LGHDT and CDR2 YNNKEL (reference sequence). The CDR3 covers 15 residues. The CDR3 loop reads CASSQEGHYNSPLHF. In DNA, the CDR3 is TGTGCCAGCAGCCAAGAGGGACACTATAATTCACCCCTCCACTTT. Full variable domain (rest looked up from reference TRBV3-1 and TRBJ1-6): DTAVSQTPKYLVTQMGNDKSIKCEQNLGHDTMYWYKQDSKKFLKIMFSYNNKELIINETVPNRFSPKSPDKAHLNLHINSLELGDSAVYFCASSQEGHYNSPLHFGNGTRLTVT.

This clonotype has ten or more counts. V usage is TRBV24-1 and J usage is TRBJ1-1; D perhaps matches TRBD1 (6 bases). Trimming left V 4 bases short and J 4 bases short, with 9 bases between. The V gene's germline CDR1 is KGHDR and CDR2 SFDVKD. The length of the CDR3 is 13 residues. DNA for the CDR3: TGTGCCACCAGTGACGGACAGTCCACTGAAGCTTTCTTT. Amino acid sequence: CATSDGQSTEAFF.

CDR3 amino acids: CASSINRGARGEFF. The DNA for the CDR3 is TGTGCCAGCAGCATAAACAGGGGGGCGAGAGGGGAGTTCTTC. The chain employs TRBV7-6 and TRBJ2-1; 8 nucleotides match TRBD1. The CDR3 extends over 14 amino acids. Germline CDR1 reads SGHVS; CDR2 reads FNYEAQ. V trimming: 5 bases; J trimming: 14 bases; junction bases outside the gene matches: 14.

This clonotype was detected ten times or more. The CDR3 loop is CASSLLTAGGYNEQFF. DNA for the CDR3: TGTGCCAGCAGCCTCCTCACGGCGGGCGGCTACAATGAGCAGTTCTTC. The chain combines TRBV4-2 with TRBJ2-1, with D possibly matching TRBD2 (5 bases). V lost 4 bases and J 3 bases, leaving 16 bases between the germline ends. Germline CDR1 reads LGHNA; CDR2 reads YNFKEQ. CDR3 size: 16 residues.

This clonotype came up many times. The chain has TRBV30 and TRBJ2-1; 7 nucleotides align to TRBD1. This CDR3 region has 14 residues. From germline, CDR1 is GTSNPN and CDR2 SVGIG (reference sequence). V lost 1 base and J lost 4; bases outside the gene matches: 4. CDR3: CAWSGGTEYNEQFF. CDR3 sequence (DNA): TGTGCCTGGAGTGGGGGGACAGAATACAATGAGCAGTTCTTC.

J is TRBJ1-5 and V is TRBV14; perhaps TRBD1 as D (5 bases). The V end lost 1 base, the J end lost 7 bases, and 23 bases lay between the germline ends. Germline-derived CDR1 and CDR2 are SGHDN and FVKESK. This CDR3 region has 18 residues. CDR3 bases: TGTGCCAGCAGCCAAGTTTTTATCTCGGCGGGGGGAGGACAGCCCCAGCATTTT. Amino acid sequence: CASSQVFISAGGGQPQHF. Filled out from reference TRBV14 and TRBJ1-5, the complete variable domain reads EAGVTQFPSHSVIEKGQTVTLRCDPISGHDNLYWYRRVMGKEIKFLLHFVKESKQDESGMPNNRFLAERTGGTYSTLKVQPAELEDSGVYFCASSQVFISAGGGQPQHFGDGTRLSIL.

Only a few counts were recorded for this clonotype. This rearrangement joins TRBV7-6 to TRBJ1-2; D is undetermined. The CDR3 is 12 residues long. V gave up 3 bases and J gave up 5 bases, with 7 bases separating them. Germline V gives CDR1 SGHVS, CDR2 FNYEAQ. Here the CDR3 reads CASSLTIYGYTF. In DNA form, the CDR3 reads TGTGCCAGCAGCTTGACCATTTATGGCTACACCTTC.

There are many counts of this clonotype. The chain uses TRBV20-1 and TRBJ1-4; no definite D call. With 6 bases removed from V and 8 bases from J, the gap between germline ends came to 16 bases. The germline V gene has CDR1 DFQATT and CDR2 SNEGSKA (reference sequence). There are 13 residues in the CDR3. CDR3 loop: CSAQPTEEEKLFF. For the CDR3, the DNA is TGCAGTGCCCAGCCCACCGAGGAGGAAAAACTGTTTTTT.

This clonotype was detected a few times. This sequence joins TRBV5-1 and TRBJ1-3; D uncertain. Between the trimmed V and J ends, which lost 0 bases and 8 bases, there was a span of 12 bases. Germline V gene data show CDR1 as SGHRS and CDR2 as YFSETQ. The CDR3 is made up of 14 amino acids. CDR3 residues: CASSLGRERDTIYF. The CDR3 DNA reads TGCGCCAGCAGCTTGGGGAGGGAGAGAGACACCATATATTTT.

This clonotype has at least ten counts. This chain joins TRBV29-1 and TRBJ2-3, with 10 bases fitting TRBD2. The CDR3 extends over 16 amino acids. V shed 4 bases and J 1 base; nucleotides not matched to a gene: 8. Germline V gene sequence: CDR1 SQVTM, CDR2 ANQGSEA. DNA for the CDR3: TGCAGCGTTGCCCAGCGGGGGGGTGCTGGCACAGATACGCAGTATTTT. Its protein is CSVAQRGGAGTDTQYF.

This clonotype has just a few counts. CDR3 nucleotides: TGTGCCAGCAGCCGAGACAGGCACAACACCGGGGAGCTGTTTTTT. This sequence encodes CASSRDRHNTGELFF. The chain links TRBV12-3 or TRBV12-4 to TRBJ2-2; possibly TRBD1 for D (6 bases). The CDR3 spans 15 residues. Trimming left V 6 bases short and J 2 bases short, with 13 bases between.

The chain couples TRBV5-5 to TRBJ1-1; 7 bases are shared with TRBD1. The V gene end was trimmed by 5 bases and the J gene end by 4 bases; junction bases not matched to a gene: 8. The CDR3 covers 14 residues. The germline gives CDR1 SGHKS, CDR2 YYEKEE (reference sequence). The CDR3 DNA reads TGTGCCAGCAGGACGACAGGGCCGGGCACTGAAGCTTTCTTT. Amino acids: CASRTTGPGTEAFF.

This clonotype was counted a single time. Given a much more abundant clone one base away, this may be a read error. The rearrangement links TRBV14 to TRBJ2-1, with 9 bases identical to TRBD2. Germline trimming cut 4 bases from V and 4 bases from J; bases unmatched to any gene: 8. Germline V gene data show CDR1 as SGHDN and CDR2 as FVKESK. This CDR3 spans 16 amino acids. CDR3: CASSPIAGVKYNEQFF. The CDR3 DNA is TGTGCCAGCAGCCCTATAGCGGGGGTAAAATACAATGAGCAGTTCTTC. Combining the CDR3 with reference TRBV14 and TRBJ2-1 gives the whole variable domain EAGVTQFPSHSVIEKGQTVTLRCDPISGHDNLYWYRRVMGKEIKFLLHFVKESKQDESGMPNNRFLAERTGGTYSTLKVQPAELEDSGVYFCASSPIAGVKYNEQFFGPGTRLTVL.